A selection of T cell receptor beta chains follows, all from one sample in a study of blood T cells in healthy people across ages. TCRdb re-called the 5' RACE reads through MiXCR, storing one row per CDR3 protein. The sample comprises 780,000 or so distinct CDR3 sequences, about 53% of which are singletons, and under 50% rests with the top ten. Source material: blood. The origin of the receptors is an elderly man in good health. CDR3s include the opening cysteine and the closing phenylalanine or tryptophan. D genes are given only for firm matches. Size values are once, few and many counts, or a class for expanded clones, and some rows have none.

v_call,j_call,d_call,clone_size,cdr3_nt,cdr3_aa
TRBV7-2,TRBJ2-3,-,-,TGTGCCAGCAGCCGTGACCCCCTTACGTTCTTCACAGATACGCAGTATTTT,CASSRDPLTFFTDTQYF
TRBV20-1,TRBJ2-5,-,-,TGCAGTGCTATGGATCCTCGAGAGATTCAAGAGACCCAGTACTTC,CSAMDPREIQETQYF
TRBV6-6,TRBJ2-1,-,-,TGTGCCAGCAGTTTAACGAAGGGTAGCGCGAGCTACAATGAGCAGTTCTTC,CASSLTKGSASYNEQFF
TRBV6-1,TRBJ2-1,-,-,TGTGCCAGCAGGGGGGTCACTGAGCAGTTCTTC,CASRGVTEQFF
TRBV4-1,TRBJ1-5,TRBD1,once,TGCGCCAGCAGCCAAGAAGGGGGCGGGTGGCCCCAGCATTTT,CASSQEGGGWPQHF
TRBV6-2/TRBV6-3,TRBJ2-1,TRBD2,-,TGTGCCAGCAGTTACTCCAAGGCCCCTGGACTAGCGGGAGCAACCTACAATGAGCAGTTCTTC,CASSYSKAPGLAGATYNEQFF
TRBV19,TRBJ2-6,-,few,TGTGCCAGTAGTCCGGGACGGAGCTCTGGGGCCAACGTCCTGACTTTC,CASSPGRSSGANVLTF
TRBV27,TRBJ2-1,-,-,TGTGCCAGCAGATTGAACTGGGCAAATGAGCAGTTCTTC,CASRLNWANEQFF
TRBV7-8,TRBJ1-4,TRBD1,-,TGTGCCAGCAGCGCCTCCGGGACAGGAAGTAATGAAAAACTGTTTTTT,CASSASGTGSNEKLFF
TRBV4-3,TRBJ2-7,-,-,TGCGCCAGCAGCCTTGAAGGGGCCCCTCAGGGGATCGCCGCGGGCCCCGCCATCGAGCAGTACTTC,CASSLEGAPQGIAAGPAIEQYF
TRBV27,TRBJ2-5,-,few,TGTGCCAGCAGTTTTCAGGGTGTGGAGACCCAGTACTTC,CASSFQGVETQYF
TRBV9,TRBJ1-2,-,-,TGTGCCAGCAGCGTAGGCCCCAGGGGCCTCGACTATGGCTACACCTTC,CASSVGPRGLDYGYTF
TRBV12-3/TRBV12-4,TRBJ2-7,TRBD2,few,TGTGCCAGCAGTTCAGGGACTAGCGGGAGAAGAGGCGAGCAGTACTTC,CASSSGTSGRRGEQYF
TRBV12-3/TRBV12-4,TRBJ2-7,-,-,TGTGCCAGCAGCCCGTCGGGGGGCGGGAACGAGCAGTACTTC,CASSPSGGGNEQYF
TRBV6-2/TRBV6-3,TRBJ1-2,-,-,TGTGCCAGCAGTCCGGGACCGGGAGGACGGAACGGCTACACCTTC,CASSPGPGGRNGYTF
TRBV4-1,TRBJ1-2,TRBD1,-,TGCGCCAGCAGCCCCGGGACAGGGGATGGTGGCTACACCTTC,CASSPGTGDGGYTF
TRBV29-1,TRBJ1-2,-,few,TGCAGCGTTGATCTAGCGGGGGCATATGGCTACACCTTC,CSVDLAGAYGYTF
TRBV7-9,TRBJ1-2,-,few,TGTGCCAGCAGCACCGTCGGCAGGGAGGACTATGGCTACACCTTC,CASSTVGREDYGYTF
TRBV24-1,TRBJ2-3,TRBD2,-,TGTGCCACCAGTGGCTTGGCGGGAGGTGAGTGGCACAGATACGCGTATTTT,CATSGLAGGEWHRYAYF
TRBV7-9,TRBJ2-7,TRBD2,-,TGTGCCAGCAGCTTGATCGGGAGGCCCCACGAGCAGTACTTC,CASSLIGRPHEQYF
TRBV7-3,TRBJ2-7,TRBD1,few,TGTGCCAGCAGCCGGACAGGGGAGGTCTACGAGCAGTACTTC,CASSRTGEVYEQYF
TRBV4-1,TRBJ1-2,-,-,TGCGCCAGCAGCCAAGAAAGGCAACCGATTTATGGCTACACCTTC,CASSQERQPIYGYTF
TRBV6-2/TRBV6-3,TRBJ2-1,TRBD1,once,TGTGCCAGCAGCTGGGCCCCCGGACAGGGTTACAATGAGCAGTTCTTC,CASSWAPGQGYNEQFF
TRBV20-1,TRBJ1-6,-,-,TGCAGTGCTAGAGATCGAGATAATTCACCCCTCCACTTT,CSARDRDNSPLHF
TRBV20-1,TRBJ2-2,-,-,TGCAGTGCTAATAACGGAAACACCGGGGAGCTGTTTTTT,CSANNGNTGELFF
TRBV29-1,TRBJ1-4,TRBD1,few,TGCAGCGTTCGCCGACAGGGTGGGATTAATGAAAAACTGTTTTTT,CSVRRQGGINEKLFF
TRBV2,TRBJ1-1,-,-,TGTGCCAGCAGTGCTTCTTTCGGGCGGACGAACACTGAAGCTTTCTTT,CASSASFGRTNTEAFF
TRBV3-1,TRBJ2-7,-,-,TGTGCCAGCAGCCACCTCGGGATAACCTACGAGCAGTACTTC,CASSHLGITYEQYF
TRBV5-8,TRBJ2-5,TRBD1,few,TGTGCCAGCAGCTCAAGACAGGGTGAGACCCAGTACTTC,CASSSRQGETQYF
TRBV12-3/TRBV12-4,TRBJ1-1,-,few,TGTGCCAGCAGATTCGTGGCAGAAGCTTTCTTT,CASRFVAEAFF